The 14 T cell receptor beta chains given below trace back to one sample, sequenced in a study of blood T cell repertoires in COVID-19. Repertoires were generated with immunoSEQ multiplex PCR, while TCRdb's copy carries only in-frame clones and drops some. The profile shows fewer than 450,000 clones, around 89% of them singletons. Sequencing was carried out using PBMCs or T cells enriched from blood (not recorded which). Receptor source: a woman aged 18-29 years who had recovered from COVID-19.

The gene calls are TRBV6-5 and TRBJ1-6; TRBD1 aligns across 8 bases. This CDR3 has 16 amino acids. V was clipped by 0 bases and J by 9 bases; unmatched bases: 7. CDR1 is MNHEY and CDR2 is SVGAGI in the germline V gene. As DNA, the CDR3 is TGTGCCAGCAGTTACTCAGGGACAGGTGGGGGTTCACCCCTCCACTTT. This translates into CASSYSGTGGGSPLHF.

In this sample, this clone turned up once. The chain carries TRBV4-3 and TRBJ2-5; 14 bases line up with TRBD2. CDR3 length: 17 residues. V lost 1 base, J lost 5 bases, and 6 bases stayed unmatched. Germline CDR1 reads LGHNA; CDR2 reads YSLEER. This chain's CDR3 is CASSQGTSGGLGETQYF. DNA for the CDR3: TGCGCCAGCAGCCAAGGGACTAGCGGGGGGCTGGGTGAGACCCAGTACTTC.

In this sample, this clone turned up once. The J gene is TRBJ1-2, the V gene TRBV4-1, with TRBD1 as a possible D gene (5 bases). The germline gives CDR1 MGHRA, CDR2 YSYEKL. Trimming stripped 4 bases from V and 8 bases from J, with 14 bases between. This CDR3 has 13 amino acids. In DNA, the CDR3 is TGCGCCAGCAGCCCTACAGCGGGGGAAGGCTACACCTTC. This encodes CASSPTAGEGYTF.

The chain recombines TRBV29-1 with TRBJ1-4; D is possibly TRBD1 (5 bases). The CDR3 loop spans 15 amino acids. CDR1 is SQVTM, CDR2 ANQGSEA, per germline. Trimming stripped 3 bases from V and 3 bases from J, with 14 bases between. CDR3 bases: TGCAGCGTTGAGTCGGGGGATCGGGCTAATGAAAAACTGTTTTTT. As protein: CSVESGDRANEKLFF.

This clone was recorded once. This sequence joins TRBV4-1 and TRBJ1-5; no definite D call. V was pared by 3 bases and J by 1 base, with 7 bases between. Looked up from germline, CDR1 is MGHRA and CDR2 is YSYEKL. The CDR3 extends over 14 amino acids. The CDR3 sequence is CASSQGLSNQPQHF. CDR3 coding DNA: TGCGCCAGCAGCCAGGGCCTAAGCAATCAGCCCCAGCATTTT.

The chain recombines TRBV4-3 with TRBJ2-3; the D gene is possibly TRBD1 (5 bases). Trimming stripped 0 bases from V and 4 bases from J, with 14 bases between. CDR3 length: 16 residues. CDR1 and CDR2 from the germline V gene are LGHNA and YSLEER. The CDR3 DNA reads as TGCGCCAGCAGCCAAGATGAAGGGGCCGTCGCAGATACGCAGTATTTT. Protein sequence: CASSQDEGAVADTQYF.

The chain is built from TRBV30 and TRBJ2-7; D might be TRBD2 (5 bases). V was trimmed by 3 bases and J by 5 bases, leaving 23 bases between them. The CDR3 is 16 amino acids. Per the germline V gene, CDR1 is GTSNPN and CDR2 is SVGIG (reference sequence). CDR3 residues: CAWSQRLPAVGNEQYF. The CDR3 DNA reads TGTGCCTGGAGCCAAAGACTACCGGCGGTTGGAAACGAGCAGTACTTC.

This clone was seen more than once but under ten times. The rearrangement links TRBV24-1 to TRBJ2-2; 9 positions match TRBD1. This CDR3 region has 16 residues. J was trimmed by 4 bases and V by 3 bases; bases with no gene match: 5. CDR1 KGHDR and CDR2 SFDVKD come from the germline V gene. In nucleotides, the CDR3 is TGTGCCACCAGTGATCCCGGGACAGGGCTCACCGGGGAGCTGTTTTTT. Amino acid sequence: CATSDPGTGLTGELFF.

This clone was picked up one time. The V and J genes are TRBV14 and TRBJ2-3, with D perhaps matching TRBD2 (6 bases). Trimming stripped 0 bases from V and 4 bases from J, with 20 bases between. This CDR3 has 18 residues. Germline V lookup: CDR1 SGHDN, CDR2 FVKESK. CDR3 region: CASSQDKAKRAGPDTQYF. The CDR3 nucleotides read TGTGCCAGCAGCCAAGATAAGGCGAAGCGGGCAGGCCCAGATACGCAGTATTTT.

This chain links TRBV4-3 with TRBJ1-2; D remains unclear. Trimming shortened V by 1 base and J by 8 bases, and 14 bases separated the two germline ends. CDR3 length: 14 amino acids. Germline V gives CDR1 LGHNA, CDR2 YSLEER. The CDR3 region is CASSQVVEGDGYTF. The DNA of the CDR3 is TGCGCCAGCAGCCAAGTAGTGGAGGGCGACGGCTACACCTTC.

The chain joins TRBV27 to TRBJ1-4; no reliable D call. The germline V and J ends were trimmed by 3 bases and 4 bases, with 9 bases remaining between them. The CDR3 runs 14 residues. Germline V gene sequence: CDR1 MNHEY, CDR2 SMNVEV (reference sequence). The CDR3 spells CASSFQARNEKLFF. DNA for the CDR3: TGTGCCAGCAGTTTCCAAGCCCGTAATGAAAAACTGTTTTTT.

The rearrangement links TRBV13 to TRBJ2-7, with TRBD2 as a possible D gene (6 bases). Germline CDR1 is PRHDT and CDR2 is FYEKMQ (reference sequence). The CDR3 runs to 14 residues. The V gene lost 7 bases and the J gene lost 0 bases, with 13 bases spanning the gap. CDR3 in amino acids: CASTRGYSSYEQYF. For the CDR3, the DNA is TGTGCCAGCACCCGGGGGTACTCCTCCTACGAGCAGTACTTC.

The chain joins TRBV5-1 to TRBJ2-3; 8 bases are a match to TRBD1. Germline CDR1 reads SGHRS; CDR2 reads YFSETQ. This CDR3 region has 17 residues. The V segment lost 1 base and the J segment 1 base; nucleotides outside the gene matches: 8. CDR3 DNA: TGCGCCAGCAGCTTGTTGACAGGGGAAAGGGGCACAGATACGCAGTATTTT. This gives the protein CASSLLTGERGTDTQYF.

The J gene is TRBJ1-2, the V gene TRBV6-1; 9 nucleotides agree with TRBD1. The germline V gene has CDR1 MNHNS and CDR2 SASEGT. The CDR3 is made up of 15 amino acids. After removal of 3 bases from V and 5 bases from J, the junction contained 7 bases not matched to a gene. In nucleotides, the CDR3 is TGTGCCAGCAGTGATCGGGTACAGGGGGCATATGGCTACACCTTC. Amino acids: CASSDRVQGAYGYTF.